This T cell receptor beta chain is from a study of OX40 agonist ivuxolimab in advanced cancers. Whole-study context: As their treatment, patients were administered ivuxolimab, an agonistic anti-OX40 (CD134) antibody. A diagnosis of hepatocellular carcinoma, melanoma, renal cell or head and neck cancer was present in dose-escalation patients. The study, taken as a whole, reports: On average, CD8+ T cells showed a greater number of expanded clones than CD4+.

This table comes from immunoSEQ multiplex PCR, and its TCRdb copy is limited to in-frame clones, with some not included. The sample holds tens of thousands of clones, over 75% seen once. The germline gives CDR1 SGDLS, CDR2 YYNGEE. V dropped 6 bases and J dropped 0 bases, with 10 bases sitting between them. The CDR3 runs to 14 residues. Concerning this clone: Its antigen remains unknown.

The J gene is TRBJ1-3, the V gene TRBV9; D unresolved. The receptor's source is an adult with an advanced solid tumor such as melanoma, head and neck, liver or kidney cancer. The starting material was CD4+ or CD8+ T cells sorted from blood, obtained in a trial of the OX40 agonist ivuxolimab. The chain's CDR3 is CASTTTYSGNTIYF. The CDR3 DNA reads TGTGCCAGCACGACTACGTACTCTGGAAACACCATATATTTT.